These 27 T cell receptor beta chains were all obtained from the same sample, sequenced in a study of T cell clonotyping in hematopoietic cell transplantation. Libraries were prepared by immunoSEQ multiplex PCR; TCRdb keeps only in-frame clonotypes and omits some of them. The table includes about 14,000 clones, 95% to 98% detected once. The sample here was peripheral blood mononuclear cells, taken 30 days after allogeneic stem cell transplant. The origin of the receptors is a female patient between 50 and 59 years old who had an allogeneic stem cell transplant from an unrelated donor, so T cells may come from the graft donor. Some clones in this sample may be carry-over from other donors' samples.

The chain is built from TRBV19 and TRBJ1-4; 8 bases are shared with TRBD1. J lost 8 bases, V lost 5 bases, and 7 bases had no gene match. The CDR3 consists of 14 residues. Germline V lookup: CDR1 LNHDA, CDR2 SQIVND (reference sequence). The CDR3 region has the DNA TGTGCCAGTAGTCCTCGGACAGGGAAAGAAAAACTGTTTTTT. Translated, it gives CASSPRTGKEKLFF.

A single count supports this clone. The chain uses TRBV2 and TRBJ2-3; the D gene is possibly TRBD2 (6 bases). Trimming cost V 6 bases and J 1 base, with 17 bases left between them. The CDR3 sequence is 16 residues long. Germline V gene data show CDR1 as SNHLY and CDR2 as FYNNEI. For the CDR3, the DNA is TGTGCCAGCAGGGAGGGTCCAGGGAAGGGCACAGATACGCAGTATTTT. This translates into CASREGPGKGTDTQYF.

The chain joins TRBV5-4 to TRBJ2-5; 10 nucleotides line up with TRBD2. The CDR3 sequence is 16 residues long. J lost 4 bases, V lost 4 bases, and 10 bases had no gene match. In germline, CDR1 is SGHNT, CDR2 YYREEE (reference sequence). CDR3 nucleotide sequence: TGTGCCAGCAGCACGTCGCTAGCGGGAGTTCGAGAGACCCAGTACTTC. This gives the protein CASSTSLAGVRETQYF.

The V gene is TRBV12-5, the J gene TRBJ1-2; D remains unclear. Germline V CDR1 and CDR2: LGHNT, FRNRAP. This CDR3 region has 15 residues. Trimming shortened V by 4 bases and J by 6 bases, and 18 bases separated the two germline ends. The CDR3 nucleotides read TGTGCTAGTGGTTCCACACTTGGAAGGGCGCATGGCTACACCTTC. Its translation: CASGSTLGRAHGYTF.

This sequence joins TRBV5-8 and TRBJ2-5; D perhaps matches TRBD2 (5 bases). Deletions cut 1 base from V and 2 bases from J, with 18 bases between. The germline V gene has CDR1 SGHTS and CDR2 YDEGEE. The CDR3 loop spans 17 amino acids. The CDR3 DNA sequence: TGTGCCAGCAGCTTGAGGCCCGGGATACCTCGTCAAGAGACCCAGTACTTC. Residues: CASSLRPGIPRQETQYF.

V is TRBV30 and J is TRBJ1-1; TRBD1 agrees at 7 bases. The CDR3 runs 12 residues. Germline V gene data show CDR1 as GTSNPN and CDR2 as SVGIG (reference sequence). V gave up 0 bases and J gave up 7 bases; unmatched junction bases: 2. The CDR3 sequence is CAWSVWDSEAFF. CDR3 DNA: TGTGCCTGGAGTGTGTGGGACAGTGAAGCTTTCTTT. Combining the CDR3 with reference TRBV30 and TRBJ1-1 gives the whole variable domain SQTIHQWPATLVQPVGSPLSLECTVEGTSNPNLYWYRQAAGRGLQLLFYSVGIGQISSEVPQNLSASRPQDRQFILSSKKLLLSDSGFYLCAWSVWDSEAFFGQGTRLTVV.

The chain carries TRBV19 and TRBJ1-2; D not resolved. Per germline, CDR1 LNHDA and CDR2 SQIVND (reference sequence). CDR3 length equals 13 residues. The V gene lost 3 bases and the J gene lost 4 bases, with 9 bases spanning the gap. The CDR3 DNA sequence: TGTGCCAGTAGTATCGGCCTTAGCTATGGCTACACCTTC. Its translation: CASSIGLSYGYTF.

A note on this clone: A junction boundary mismatches the germline segment, possibly from a read error. This chain connects TRBV7-8 to TRBJ1-3, with D hard to call. Germline CDR1 is SGHVS and CDR2 is FQNEAQ. This CDR3 is built from 17 residues. The CDR3 reads CASSLAYGLDVGNTIYF. DNA of the CDR3: TGTGCCAGCAGCCTAGCCTACGGTCTGGACGTTGGAAACACCATATATTTT.

The rearrangement uses TRBV30 and TRBJ2-7, with D perhaps matching TRBD1 (6 bases). The V and J ends lost 0 bases and 5 bases respectively, with 14 bases between them. The CDR3 spans 14 residues. Germline V CDR1 and CDR2: GTSNPN, SVGIG (reference sequence). CDR3: CAWSVGVGGDEQYF. In DNA, the CDR3 is TGTGCCTGGAGTGTAGGGGTAGGGGGAGACGAGCAGTACTTC. Variable domain in full (rest from reference TRBV30 and TRBJ2-7): SQTIHQWPATLVQPVGSPLSLECTVEGTSNPNLYWYRQAAGRGLQLLFYSVGIGQISSEVPQNLSASRPQDRQFILSSKKLLLSDSGFYLCAWSVGVGGDEQYFGPGTRLTVT.

Worth noting for this clone: The junction does not match germline at one end; this may be a read error. This chain links TRBV7-9 with TRBJ2-5; 10 bases fit TRBD1. Per the germline V gene, CDR1 is SEHNR and CDR2 is FQNEAQ (reference sequence). CDR3 length: 12 residues. In nucleotides, the CDR3 is TGTGCCAGCAGCTTAACTCTGGGACAGGGGAACTTC. It is translated as CASSLTLGQGNF. The complete variable domain, with remaining parts taken from reference TRBV7-9 and TRBJ2-5, reads DTGVSQNPRHKITKRGQNVTFRCDPISEHNRLYWYRQTLGQGPEFLTYFQNEAQLEKSRLLSDRFSAERPKGSFSTLEIQRTEQGDSAMYLCASSLTLGQGNFGPGTRLLVL.

This chain connects TRBV5-6 to TRBJ1-5; maybe TRBD1 (5 bases). The CDR3 consists of 16 residues. Trimming took 4 bases from V and 0 from J, leaving 14 bases between them. Germline loops: CDR1 SGHDT, CDR2 YYEEEE. The CDR3 DNA is TGTGCCAGCAGCCGATGGGACTCATATAGCAATCAGCCCCAGCATTTT. It translates to CASSRWDSYSNQPQHF.

The chain couples TRBV7-8 to TRBJ1-1; D perhaps matches TRBD1 (5 bases). CDR3 length equals 16 residues. Germline-derived CDR1 and CDR2 are SGHVS and FQNEAQ. V lost 1 base, J lost 0 bases, and 12 bases lay in between. CDR3 sequence reads: CASSLGVRAMNTEAFF. The CDR3 region has the DNA TGTGCCAGCAGCTTAGGGGTCAGGGCCATGAACACTGAAGCTTTCTTT.

The chain carries TRBV7-2 and TRBJ1-1; 10 bases line up with TRBD1. Germline V gene data show CDR1 as SGHTA and CDR2 as FQGNSA. With V trimmed by 5 bases and J by 4 bases, 4 bases remained unmatched. The CDR3 is 14 amino acids. DNA for the CDR3: TGTGCCAGCAGCCGGGACAGGGGAGGCACTGAAGCTTTCTTT. The encoded protein is CASSRDRGGTEAFF. Variable domain in full (rest from reference TRBV7-2 and TRBJ1-1): GAGVSQSPSNKVTEKGKDVELRCDPISGHTALYWYRQSLGQGLEFLIYFQGNSAPDKSGLPSDRFSAERTGGSVSTLTIQRTQQEDSAVYLCASSRDRGGTEAFFGQGTRLTVV.

The chain couples TRBV7-9 to TRBJ2-7; possible D gene TRBD1, 7 bases. This CDR3 is 15 amino acids long. With 1 base removed from V and 5 bases from J, the gap between germline ends came to 15 bases. The germline gives CDR1 SEHNR, CDR2 FQNEAQ (reference sequence). DNA for the CDR3: TGTGCCAGCAGCTTAGACAGGGGAGGTCGTAACGAGCAGTACTTC. It is translated as CASSLDRGGRNEQYF.

The chain links TRBV2 to TRBJ1-3; TRBD1 matches 9 bases. The germline V gene encodes CDR1 SNHLY and CDR2 FYNNEI. V gave up 4 bases and J gave up 3 bases; unmatched junction bases: 4. The CDR3 is made up of 15 amino acids. The CDR3 sequence is CASSGDRAGGNTIYF. CDR3 nucleotides: TGTGCCAGCAGTGGGGACAGGGCCGGTGGAAACACCATATATTTT. The variable domain in full, with the rest retrieved from reference TRBV2 and TRBJ1-3, is EPEVTQTPSHQVTQMGQEVILRCVPISNHLYFYWYRQILGQKVEFLVSFYNNEISEKSEIFDDQFSVERPDGSNFTLKIRSTKLEDSAMYFCASSGDRAGGNTIYFGEGSWLTVV.

The chain joins TRBV2 to TRBJ1-5, with 8 bases fitting TRBD1. CDR3 length equals 16 residues. J lost 2 bases, V lost 6 bases, and 9 bases had no gene match. Germline V gene lookup returns CDR1 SNHLY and CDR2 FYNNEI. The CDR3 reads CASSGGGQARNQPQHF. For the CDR3, the DNA is TGTGCCAGCAGCGGGGGGGGACAGGCTCGCAATCAGCCCCAGCATTTT.

This rearrangement joins TRBV9 to TRBJ1-2, with a weak D call TRBD1 (5 bases). The CDR3 extends over 13 amino acids. Germline V gene lookup returns CDR1 SGDLS and CDR2 YYNGEE. V lost 3 bases to trimming and J lost 6 bases, with 12 bases between them. CDR3 nucleotide sequence: TGTGCCAGCAGCGCCCGTTGGGGGGATGGCTACACCTTC. Amino acids: CASSARWGDGYTF.

The chain recombines TRBV5-6 with TRBJ2-2; no clear D. Germline CDR1 is SGHDT and CDR2 is YYEEEE. Trimming left V 1 base short and J 1 base short, with 8 bases between. The CDR3 contains 15 residues. CDR3 loop: CASSLQPKNTGELFF. CDR3 nucleotide sequence: TGTGCCAGCAGCTTGCAGCCTAAGAACACCGGGGAGCTGTTTTTT.

The chain combines TRBV5-4 with TRBJ1-5, with D perhaps TRBD1 (5 bases). The CDR3 totals 13 residues. From germline, CDR1 is SGHNT and CDR2 YYREEE (reference sequence). V was shortened by 2 bases and J by 4 bases, with 7 bases between the two germline ends. The CDR3 is CASSFGGNQPQHF. The CDR3, as DNA: TGTGCCAGCAGCTTCGGGGGGAATCAGCCCCAGCATTTT.

The chain links TRBV5-1 to TRBJ2-5; 7 bases are a match to TRBD1. Germline-derived CDR1 and CDR2 are SGHRS and YFSETQ. With 5 bases clipped from V and 5 bases from J, the junction kept 6 bases outside the gene matches. This CDR3 has 13 amino acids. CDR3 in DNA: TGCGCCAGCAGACTAGGGGGCGCGGAGACCCAGTACTTC. Translation: CASRLGGAETQYF.

This chain joins TRBV5-1 and TRBJ2-5; the D gene is possibly TRBD2 (6 bases). The germline CDR1 and CDR2 sequences are SGHRS and YFSETQ. The length of the CDR3 is 16 residues. The ends were cut back, 2 bases at V and 4 bases at J, with 18 bases in the middle. The CDR3 bases are TGCGCCAGCAGCTTAACTAGCCCGGCCGGTAGAGAGACCCAGTACTTC. It yields the protein CASSLTSPAGRETQYF.

This CDR3 reads CASSFVLGRNYEQYF. The DNA for the CDR3 is TGTGCCAGCAGTTTCGTTCTGGGCCGAAACTACGAGCAGTACTTC. The chain carries TRBV27 and TRBJ2-7; no reliable D call. The germline CDR1 and CDR2 sequences are MNHEY and SMNVEV (reference sequence). Trimming removed 3 bases at V and 3 bases at J, with 15 bases between. The CDR3 contains 15 residues.

The chain uses TRBV29-1 and TRBJ2-1, with D uncertain. This CDR3 contains 12 residues. V lost 4 bases and J 6 bases, leaving 10 bases between the germline ends. Germline loops: CDR1 SQVTM, CDR2 ANQGSEA. This CDR3 is CSVVAALNEQFF. The CDR3 DNA reads TGCAGCGTTGTGGCAGCACTCAATGAGCAGTTCTTC.

CDR3 region: CARPGGPEQFF. The CDR3 region has the DNA TGTGCCAGACCGGGGGGTCCTGAGCAGTTCTTC. J is TRBJ2-1 and V is TRBV5-8, with 7 positions matching TRBD2. Germline V gene sequence: CDR1 SGHTS, CDR2 YDEGEE. With 8 bases clipped from V and 9 bases from J, the junction kept 5 bases outside the gene matches. The CDR3 sequence is 11 residues long. The full variable domain, in which reference TRBV5-8 and TRBJ2-1 provide the parts outside the CDR3, is EAGVTQSPTHLIKTRGQQATLRCSPISGHTSVYWYQQALGLGLQFLLWYDEGEERNRGNFPPRFSGRQFPNYSSELNVNALELEDSALYLCARPGGPEQFFGPGTRLTVL.

V gene TRBV30 combines with J gene TRBJ1-2; D is undetermined. This CDR3 has 12 amino acids. The germline V gene has CDR1 GTSNPN and CDR2 SVGIG (reference sequence). V was clipped by 0 bases and J by 0 bases, with 2 bases between them. The DNA for the CDR3 is TGTGCCTGGAGTGTAACTAACTATGGCTACACCTTC. Translated, it gives CAWSVTNYGYTF.

This chain joins TRBV6-5 and TRBJ1-3; D gene unclear. The germline gives CDR1 MNHEY, CDR2 SVGAGI. This CDR3 comprises 15 residues. The V end lost 0 bases, the J end lost 4 bases, and 10 bases lay between the germline ends. The CDR3 DNA sequence: TGTGCCAGCAGTTACTCGATAACGCGGGGAAACACCATATATTTT. Protein sequence: CASSYSITRGNTIYF.

V and J are TRBV25-1 and TRBJ2-7, with TRBD1 matching 11 bases. Germline CDR1 is MGHDK and CDR2 is SYGVNS. The ends lost 2 bases at V and 6 bases at J; junction bases unmatched: 3. The CDR3 consists of 14 residues. This CDR3 is CASSEPGTGGEQYF. The CDR3 nucleotides are TGTGCCAGCAGTGAACCCGGGACAGGGGGCGAGCAGTACTTC.